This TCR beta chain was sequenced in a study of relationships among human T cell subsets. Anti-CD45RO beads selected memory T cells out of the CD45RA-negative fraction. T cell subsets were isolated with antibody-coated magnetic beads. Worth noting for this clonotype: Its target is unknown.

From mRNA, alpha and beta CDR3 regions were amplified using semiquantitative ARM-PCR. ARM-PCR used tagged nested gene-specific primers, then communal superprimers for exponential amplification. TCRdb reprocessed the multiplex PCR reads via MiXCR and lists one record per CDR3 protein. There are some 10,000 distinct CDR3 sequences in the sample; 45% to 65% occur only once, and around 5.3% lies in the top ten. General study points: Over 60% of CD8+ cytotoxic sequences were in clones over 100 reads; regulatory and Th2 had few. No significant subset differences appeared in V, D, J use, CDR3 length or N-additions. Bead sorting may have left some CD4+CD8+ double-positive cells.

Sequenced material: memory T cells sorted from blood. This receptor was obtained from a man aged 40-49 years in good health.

Here the CDR3 reads CASSLAPGWVSNTEAFF. The CDR3 DNA reads as TGTGCCAGCAGCTTAGCTCCAGGGTGGGTGTCGAACACTGAAGCTTTCTTT. V usage is TRBV11-1 and J usage is TRBJ1-1, with D possibly being TRBD1 (5 bases). V was pared by 0 bases and J by 1 base, with 15 bases between. CDR3 length: 17 residues. Germline loops: CDR1 SGHAT, CDR2 FQDESV (reference sequence).